This T cell receptor (beta chain) derives from a study of identical twins. MiXCR, applied by TCRdb to the 5' RACE reads, yields one record per CDR3 protein. The data show 600,000 to 850,000 distinct CDR3 sequences, around a sixth seen once. There are many counts of this clonotype. The CDR3 is made up of 14 amino acids. Trimming cost V 4 bases and J 0 bases; bases outside gene matches: 0. The same data also contributed to another study, on T cells expressing NK-cell markers. According to that study: Sorted CD3+CD56-NKG2C+, CD3+CD56+NKG2C+ and CD3+CD56+NKG2C- T cells supplied the TCR beta repertoires. Most of the eight sequenced donors were classified as HCMV-seropositive, and one was classified as seronegative. Among several donors, these clonotypes also ranked first in the CD3+CD56-NKG2C+ fraction.

Source material: PBMCs. J is TRBJ1-3 and V is TRBV12-3 or TRBV12-4, with 7 bases lining up with TRBD1. This clonotype was sampled from a woman aged 18-29 years in good health. The CDR3 protein is CASSSGGSGNTIYF. DNA of the CDR3: TGTGCCAGCAGTTCAGGGGGCTCTGGAAACACCATATATTTT.